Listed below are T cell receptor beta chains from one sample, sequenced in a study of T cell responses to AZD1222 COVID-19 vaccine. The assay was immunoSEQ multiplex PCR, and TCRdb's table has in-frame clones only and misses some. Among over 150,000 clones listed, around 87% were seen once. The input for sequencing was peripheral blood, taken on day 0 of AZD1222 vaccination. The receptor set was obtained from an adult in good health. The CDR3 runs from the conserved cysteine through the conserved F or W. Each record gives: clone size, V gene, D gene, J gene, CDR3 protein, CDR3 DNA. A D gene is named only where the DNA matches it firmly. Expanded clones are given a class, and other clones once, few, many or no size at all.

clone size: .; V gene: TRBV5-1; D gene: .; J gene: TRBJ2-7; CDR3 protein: CASSSADLYEQYF; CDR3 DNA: TGCGCCAGCAGCTCTGCGGACCTCTACGAGCAGTACTTC
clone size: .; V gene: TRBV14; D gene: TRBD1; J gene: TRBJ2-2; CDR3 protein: CASSQGTGATSTGELFF; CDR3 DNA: TGTGCCAGCAGCCAAGGGACAGGAGCCACTAGCACCGGGGAGCTGTTTTTT
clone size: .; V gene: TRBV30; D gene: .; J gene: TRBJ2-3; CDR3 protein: CAWKLGPSTDTQYF; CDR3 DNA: TGTGCCTGGAAGCTAGGTCCTAGCACAGATACGCAGTATTTT
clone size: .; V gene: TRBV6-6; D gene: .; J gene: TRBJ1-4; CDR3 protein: CASSQSQQGRAEKLFF; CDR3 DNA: TGTGCCAGCAGCCAATCCCAGCAGGGGCGGGCTGAAAAACTGTTTTTT
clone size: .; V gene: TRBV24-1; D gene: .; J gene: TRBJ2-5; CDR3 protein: CATSDSRRRGETQYF; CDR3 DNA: TGTGCCACCAGTGACTCTAGACGGCGAGGAGAGACCCAGTACTTC
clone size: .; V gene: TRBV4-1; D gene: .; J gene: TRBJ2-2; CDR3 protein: CASSQLKAGTGELFF; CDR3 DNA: TGCGCCAGCAGCCAACTGAAGGCTGGCACCGGGGAGCTGTTTTTT
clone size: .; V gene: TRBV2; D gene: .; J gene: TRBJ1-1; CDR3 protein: CASQAEGTEAFF; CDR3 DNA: TGTGCCAGCCAGGCCGAGGGCACTGAAGCTTTCTTT
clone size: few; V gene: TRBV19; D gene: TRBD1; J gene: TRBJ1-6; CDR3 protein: CASSLKMTGPNSPLHF; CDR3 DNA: TGTGCCAGTAGTCTCAAGATGACAGGGCCAAATTCACCCCTCCACTTT
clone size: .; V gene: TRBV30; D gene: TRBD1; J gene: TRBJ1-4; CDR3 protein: CAWSSPEDRAFESATNEKLFF; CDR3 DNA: TGTGCCTGGAGTAGCCCGGAGGACAGGGCATTCGAGTCTGCAACTAATGAAAAACTGTTTTTT
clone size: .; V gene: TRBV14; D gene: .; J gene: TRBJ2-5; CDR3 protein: CASSQFRGGETQYF; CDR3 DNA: TGTGCCAGCAGCCAATTTAGGGGGGGAGAGACCCAGTACTTC
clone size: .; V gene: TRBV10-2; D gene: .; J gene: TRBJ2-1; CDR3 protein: CATWTPADEQFF; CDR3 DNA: TGCGCCACCTGGACACCGGCCGATGAGCAGTTCTTC
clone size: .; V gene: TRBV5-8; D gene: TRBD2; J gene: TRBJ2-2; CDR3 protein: CASSKLTSGGYTGELFF; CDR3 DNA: TGTGCCAGCAGCAAGCTTACTAGCGGGGGGTACACCGGGGAGCTGTTTTTT
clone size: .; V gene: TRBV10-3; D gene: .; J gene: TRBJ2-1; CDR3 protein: CAISNPGTPYNEQFF; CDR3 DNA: TGTGCCATCAGTAATCCCGGGACTCCCTACAATGAGCAGTTCTTC
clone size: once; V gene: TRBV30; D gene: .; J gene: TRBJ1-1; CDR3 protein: CAWMGGGNTEAFF; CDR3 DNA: TGTGCCTGGATGGGAGGAGGGAACACTGAAGCTTTCTTT
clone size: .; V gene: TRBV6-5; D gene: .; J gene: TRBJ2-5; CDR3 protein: CASSYPQGSATQYF; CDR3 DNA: TGTGCCAGCAGTTATCCCCAGGGGTCGGCGACCCAGTACTTC
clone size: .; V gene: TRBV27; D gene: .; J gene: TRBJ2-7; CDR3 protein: CASSSNLADEQYF; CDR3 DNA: TGTGCCAGCAGTTCCAACCTCGCGGACGAGCAGTACTTC
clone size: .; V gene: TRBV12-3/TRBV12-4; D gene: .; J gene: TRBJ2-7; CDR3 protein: CASSLEGGYEQYF; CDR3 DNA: TGTGCCAGCAGTTTAGAGGGCGGCTACGAGCAGTACTTC
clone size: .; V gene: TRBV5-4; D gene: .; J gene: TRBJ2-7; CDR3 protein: CASSLEQVAGEQYF; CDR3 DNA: TGTGCCAGCAGCTTGGAACAGGTTGCAGGCGAGCAGTACTTC
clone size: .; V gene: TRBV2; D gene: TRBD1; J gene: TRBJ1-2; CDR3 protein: CASSEVSAGGGYTF; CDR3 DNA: TGTGCCAGCAGTGAAGTGTCGGCAGGGGGTGGCTACACCTTC
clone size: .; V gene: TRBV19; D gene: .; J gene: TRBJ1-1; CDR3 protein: CATQTQVYAFF; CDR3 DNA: TGTGCCACGCAAACCCAGGTCTATGCTTTCTTT
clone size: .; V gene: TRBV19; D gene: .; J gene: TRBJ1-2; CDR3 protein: CASSEGVGYTF; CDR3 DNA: TGTGCCAGTAGTGAAGGGGTCGGCTACACCTTC
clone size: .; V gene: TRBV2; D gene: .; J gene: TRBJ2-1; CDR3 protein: CASRAGQHAAGQTQFF; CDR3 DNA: TGTGCCAGCAGGGCAGGGCAACACGCGGCGGGTCAAACACAGTTCTTC
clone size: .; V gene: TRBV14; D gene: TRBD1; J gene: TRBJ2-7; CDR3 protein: CASSQEFRDRGTYEQYF; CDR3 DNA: TGTGCCAGCAGCCAAGAGTTTAGGGACAGGGGGACCTACGAGCAGTACTTC
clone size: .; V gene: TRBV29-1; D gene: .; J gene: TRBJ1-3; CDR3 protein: CSVMPNSGNTIYF; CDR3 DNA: TGCAGCGTTATGCCGAACTCTGGAAACACCATATATTTT
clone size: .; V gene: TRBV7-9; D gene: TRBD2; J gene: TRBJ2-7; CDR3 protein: CASSERTSGSTAGYEQYF; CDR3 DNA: TGTGCCAGCAGCGAACGGACTAGCGGGAGTACAGCCGGCTACGAGCAGTACTTC
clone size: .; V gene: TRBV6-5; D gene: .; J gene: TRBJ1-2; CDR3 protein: CASSLRDGTYGYTF; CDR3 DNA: TGTGCCAGCAGCTTACGAGACGGAACCTATGGCTACACCTTC
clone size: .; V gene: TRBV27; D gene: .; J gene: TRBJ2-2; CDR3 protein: CASRQGGSGELFF; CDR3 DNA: TGTGCCAGCAGGCAGGGCGGATCCGGGGAGCTGTTTTTT
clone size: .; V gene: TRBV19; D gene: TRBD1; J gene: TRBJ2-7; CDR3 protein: CASGDSEQYF; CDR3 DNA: TGTGCCAGTGGGGACAGCGAGCAGTACTTC
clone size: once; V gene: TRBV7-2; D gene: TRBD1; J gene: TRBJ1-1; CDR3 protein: CASSSQDRQSRSTEAFF; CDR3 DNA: TGTGCCAGCAGCTCTCAGGACAGGCAATCTAGGAGCACTGAAGCTTTCTTT
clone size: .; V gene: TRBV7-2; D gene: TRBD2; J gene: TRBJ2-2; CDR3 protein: CASSSLAGGGGELFF; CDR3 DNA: TGTGCCAGCAGCTCCCTAGCGGGAGGGGGCGGGGAGCTGTTTTTT
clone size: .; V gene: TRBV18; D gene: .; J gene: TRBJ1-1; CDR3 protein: CASSLNGGSTEAFF; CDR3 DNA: TGTGCCAGCTCGCTCAATGGGGGGAGCACTGAAGCTTTCTTT
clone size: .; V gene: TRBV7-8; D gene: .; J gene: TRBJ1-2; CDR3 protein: CASSPRGGSGYYGYTF; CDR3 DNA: TGTGCCAGCAGCCCCAGGGGAGGTTCGGGCTACTATGGCTACACCTTC
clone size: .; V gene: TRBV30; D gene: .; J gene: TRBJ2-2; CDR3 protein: CAWSVGVHTGELFF; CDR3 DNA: TGTGCCTGGAGTGTGGGTGTGCACACCGGGGAGCTGTTTTTT
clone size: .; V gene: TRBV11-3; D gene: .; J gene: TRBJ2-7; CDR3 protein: CASSLAGAASYEQYF; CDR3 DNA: TGTGCCAGCAGCTTAGCGGGGGCGGCCTCCTACGAGCAGTACTTC
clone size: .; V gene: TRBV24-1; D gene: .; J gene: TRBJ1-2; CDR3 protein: CATSDPDGSYGYTF; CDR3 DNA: TGTGCCACCAGTGATCCGGACGGCTCCTATGGCTACACCTTC
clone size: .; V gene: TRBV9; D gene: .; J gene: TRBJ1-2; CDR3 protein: CASSPSDRSYYGYTF; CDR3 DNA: TGTGCCAGCAGCCCGTCTGACAGGAGCTACTATGGCTACACCTTC
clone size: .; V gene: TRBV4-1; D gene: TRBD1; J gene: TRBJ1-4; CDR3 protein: CASSQDRGVEKLFF; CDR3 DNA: TGCGCCAGCAGCCAAGACAGGGGGGTTGAAAAACTGTTTTTT
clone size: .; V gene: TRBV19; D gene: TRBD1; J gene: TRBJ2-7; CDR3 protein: CATRQGEGEQYF; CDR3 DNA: TGTGCCACCAGACAGGGAGAGGGCGAGCAGTACTTC
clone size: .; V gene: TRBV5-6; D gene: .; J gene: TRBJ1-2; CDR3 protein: CASSPQGIYGYTF; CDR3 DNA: TGTGCCAGCAGCCCCCAGGGGATCTATGGCTACACCTTC
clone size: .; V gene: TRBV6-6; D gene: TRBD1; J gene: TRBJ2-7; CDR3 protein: CASSRDRDYEQYF; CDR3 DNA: TGTGCCAGCAGTCGGGACAGGGACTACGAGCAGTACTTC
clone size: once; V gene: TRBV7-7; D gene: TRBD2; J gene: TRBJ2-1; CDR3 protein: CASSPLAGTLHEQFF; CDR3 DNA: TGTGCCAGCAGCCCTTTAGCGGGGACGCTCCATGAGCAGTTCTTC
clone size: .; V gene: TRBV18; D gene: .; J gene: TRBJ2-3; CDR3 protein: CASSPYGRGSSDTQYF; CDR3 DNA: TGTGCCAGCTCACCCTACGGACGGGGTTCGTCAGATACGCAGTATTTT